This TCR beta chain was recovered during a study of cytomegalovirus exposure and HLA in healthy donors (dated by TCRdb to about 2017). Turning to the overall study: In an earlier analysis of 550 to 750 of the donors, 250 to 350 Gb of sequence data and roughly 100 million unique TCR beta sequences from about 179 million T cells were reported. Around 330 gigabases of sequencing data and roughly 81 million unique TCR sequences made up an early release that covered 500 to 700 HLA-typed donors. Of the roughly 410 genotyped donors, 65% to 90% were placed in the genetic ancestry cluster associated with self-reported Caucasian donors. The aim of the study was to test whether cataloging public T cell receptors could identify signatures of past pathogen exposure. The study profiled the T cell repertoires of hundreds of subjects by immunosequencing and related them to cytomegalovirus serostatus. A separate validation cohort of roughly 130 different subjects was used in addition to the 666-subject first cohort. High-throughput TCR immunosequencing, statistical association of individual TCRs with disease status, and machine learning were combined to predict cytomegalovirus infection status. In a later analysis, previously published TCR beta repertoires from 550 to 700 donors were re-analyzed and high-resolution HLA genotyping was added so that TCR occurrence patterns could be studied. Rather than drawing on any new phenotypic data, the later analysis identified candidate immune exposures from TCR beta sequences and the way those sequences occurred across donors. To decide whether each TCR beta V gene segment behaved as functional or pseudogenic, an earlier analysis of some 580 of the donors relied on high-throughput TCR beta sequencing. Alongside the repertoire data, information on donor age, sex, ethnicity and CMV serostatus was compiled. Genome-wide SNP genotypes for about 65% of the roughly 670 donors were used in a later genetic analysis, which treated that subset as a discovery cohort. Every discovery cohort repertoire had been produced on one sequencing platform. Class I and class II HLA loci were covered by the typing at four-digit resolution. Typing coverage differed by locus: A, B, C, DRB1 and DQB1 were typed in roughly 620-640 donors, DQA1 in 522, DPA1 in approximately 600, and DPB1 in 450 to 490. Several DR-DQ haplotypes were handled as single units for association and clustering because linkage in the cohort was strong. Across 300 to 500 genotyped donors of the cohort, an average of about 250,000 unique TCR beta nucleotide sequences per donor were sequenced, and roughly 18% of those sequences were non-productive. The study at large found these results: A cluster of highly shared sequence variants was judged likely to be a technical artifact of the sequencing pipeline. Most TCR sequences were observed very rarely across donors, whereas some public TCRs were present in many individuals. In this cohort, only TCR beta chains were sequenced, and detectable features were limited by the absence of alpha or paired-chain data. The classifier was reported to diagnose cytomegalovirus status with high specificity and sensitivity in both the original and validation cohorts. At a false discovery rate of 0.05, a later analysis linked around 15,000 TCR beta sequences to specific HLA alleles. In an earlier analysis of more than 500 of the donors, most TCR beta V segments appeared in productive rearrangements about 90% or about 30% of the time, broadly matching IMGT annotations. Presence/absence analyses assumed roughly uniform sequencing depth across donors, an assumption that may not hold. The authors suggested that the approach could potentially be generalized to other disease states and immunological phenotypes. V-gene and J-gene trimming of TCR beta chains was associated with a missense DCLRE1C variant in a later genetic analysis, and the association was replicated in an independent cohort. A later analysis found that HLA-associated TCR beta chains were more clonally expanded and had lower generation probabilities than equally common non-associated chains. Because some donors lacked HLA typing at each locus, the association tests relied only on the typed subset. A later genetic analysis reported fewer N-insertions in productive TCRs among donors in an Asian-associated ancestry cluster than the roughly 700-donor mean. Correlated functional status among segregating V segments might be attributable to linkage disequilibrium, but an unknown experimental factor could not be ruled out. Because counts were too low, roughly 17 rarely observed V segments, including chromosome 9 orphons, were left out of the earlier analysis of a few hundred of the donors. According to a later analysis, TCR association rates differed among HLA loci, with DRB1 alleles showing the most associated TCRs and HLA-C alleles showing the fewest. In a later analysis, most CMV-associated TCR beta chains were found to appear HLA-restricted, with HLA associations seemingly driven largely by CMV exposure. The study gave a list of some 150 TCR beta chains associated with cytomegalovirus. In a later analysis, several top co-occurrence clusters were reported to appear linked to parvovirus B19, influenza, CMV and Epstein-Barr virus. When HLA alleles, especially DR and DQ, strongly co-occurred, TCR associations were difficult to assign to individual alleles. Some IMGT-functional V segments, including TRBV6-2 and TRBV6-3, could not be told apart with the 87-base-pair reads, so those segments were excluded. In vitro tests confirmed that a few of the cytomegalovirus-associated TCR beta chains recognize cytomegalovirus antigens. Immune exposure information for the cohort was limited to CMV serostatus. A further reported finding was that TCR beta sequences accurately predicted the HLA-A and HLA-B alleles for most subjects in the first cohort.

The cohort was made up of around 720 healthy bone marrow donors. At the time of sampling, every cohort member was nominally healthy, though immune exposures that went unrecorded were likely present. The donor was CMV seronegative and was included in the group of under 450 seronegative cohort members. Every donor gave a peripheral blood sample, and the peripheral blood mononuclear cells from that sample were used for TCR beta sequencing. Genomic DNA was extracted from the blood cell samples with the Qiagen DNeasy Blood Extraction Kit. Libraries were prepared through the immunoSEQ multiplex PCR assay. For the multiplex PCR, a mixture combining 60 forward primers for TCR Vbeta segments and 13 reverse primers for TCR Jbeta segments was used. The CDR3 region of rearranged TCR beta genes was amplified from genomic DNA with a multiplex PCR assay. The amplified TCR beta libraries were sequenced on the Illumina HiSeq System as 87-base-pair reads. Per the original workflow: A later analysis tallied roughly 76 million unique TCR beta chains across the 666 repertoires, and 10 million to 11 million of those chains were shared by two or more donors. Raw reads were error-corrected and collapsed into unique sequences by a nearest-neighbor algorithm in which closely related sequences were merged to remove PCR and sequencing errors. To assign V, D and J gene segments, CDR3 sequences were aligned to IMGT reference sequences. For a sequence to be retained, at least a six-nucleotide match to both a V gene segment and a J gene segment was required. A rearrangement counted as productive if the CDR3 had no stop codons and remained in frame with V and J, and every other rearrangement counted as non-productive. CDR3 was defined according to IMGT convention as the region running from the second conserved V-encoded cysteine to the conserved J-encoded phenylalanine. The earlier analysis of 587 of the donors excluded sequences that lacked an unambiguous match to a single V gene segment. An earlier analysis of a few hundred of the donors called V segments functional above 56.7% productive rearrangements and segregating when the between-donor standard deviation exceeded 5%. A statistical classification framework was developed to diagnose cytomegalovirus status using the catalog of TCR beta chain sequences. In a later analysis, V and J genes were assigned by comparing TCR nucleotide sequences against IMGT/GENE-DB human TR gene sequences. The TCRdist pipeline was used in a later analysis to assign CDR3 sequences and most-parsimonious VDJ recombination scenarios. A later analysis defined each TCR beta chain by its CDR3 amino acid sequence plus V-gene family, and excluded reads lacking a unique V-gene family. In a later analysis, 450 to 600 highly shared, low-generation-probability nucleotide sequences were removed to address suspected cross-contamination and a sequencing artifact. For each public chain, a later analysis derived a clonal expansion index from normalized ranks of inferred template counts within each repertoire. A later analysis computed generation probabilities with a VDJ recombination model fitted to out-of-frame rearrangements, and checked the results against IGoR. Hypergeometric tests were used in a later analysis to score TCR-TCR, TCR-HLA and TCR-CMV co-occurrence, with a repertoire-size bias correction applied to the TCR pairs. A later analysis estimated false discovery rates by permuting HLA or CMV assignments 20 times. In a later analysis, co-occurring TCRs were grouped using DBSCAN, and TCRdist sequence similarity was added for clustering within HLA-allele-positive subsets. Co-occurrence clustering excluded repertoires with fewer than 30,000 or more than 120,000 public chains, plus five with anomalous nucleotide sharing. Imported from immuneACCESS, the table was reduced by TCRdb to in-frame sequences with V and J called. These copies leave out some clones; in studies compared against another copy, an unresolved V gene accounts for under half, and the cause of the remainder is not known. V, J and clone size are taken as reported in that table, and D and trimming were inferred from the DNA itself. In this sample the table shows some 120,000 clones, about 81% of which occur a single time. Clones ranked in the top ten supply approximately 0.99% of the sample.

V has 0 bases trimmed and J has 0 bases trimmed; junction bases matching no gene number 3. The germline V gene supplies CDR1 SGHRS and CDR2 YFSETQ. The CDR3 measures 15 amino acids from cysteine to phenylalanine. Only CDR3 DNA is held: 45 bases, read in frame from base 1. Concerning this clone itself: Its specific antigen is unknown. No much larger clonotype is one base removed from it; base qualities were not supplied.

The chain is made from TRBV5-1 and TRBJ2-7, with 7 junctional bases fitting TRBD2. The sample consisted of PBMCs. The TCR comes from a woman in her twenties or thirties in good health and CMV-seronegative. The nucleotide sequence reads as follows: TGCGCCAGCAGCTTGGATGGCGGGAGCTCCTACGAGCAGTACTTC. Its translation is CASSLDGGSSYEQYF.